Reported below is one T cell receptor (beta chain). Treatment: some 20 received Ad26.COV2.S at low or high dose, single or two shots; roughly 5 received placebo; per-sample allocation not given. Collection of samples fell on day 63 after the first vaccine or placebo injection. An adult donor aged 18-55 years was enrolled in Boston. CDR1 and CDR2 from the germline V gene are GTSNPN and SVGIG (reference sequence). V lost 0 bases and J lost 4, with 12 bases in between. The CDR3 runs to 14 residues. Some clones are missing from TCRdb's copy, which holds only in-frame ones; the method was immunoSEQ multiplex PCR. The sample has under 400,000 clones, 80% to 90% seen once. The sample belongs to a study of Ad26.COV2.S vaccination and SARS-CoV-2 variants. Study summary: The study gave Ad26.COV2.S intramuscularly, once or twice 56 days apart.

The sequence was collected from a person between 18 and 65 years old who received the Ad26.COV2.S COVID-19 vaccine or a placebo. The rearrangement joins TRBV30 to TRBJ1-1, with unresolved D. Sequencing was performed on peripheral blood, taken in a trial of Ad26.COV2.S vaccine versus placebo. In DNA form, the CDR3 reads TGTGCCTGGAGTGTACTGGTACAGATCACTGAAGCTTTCTTT. Translated, it gives CAWSVLVQITEAFF.